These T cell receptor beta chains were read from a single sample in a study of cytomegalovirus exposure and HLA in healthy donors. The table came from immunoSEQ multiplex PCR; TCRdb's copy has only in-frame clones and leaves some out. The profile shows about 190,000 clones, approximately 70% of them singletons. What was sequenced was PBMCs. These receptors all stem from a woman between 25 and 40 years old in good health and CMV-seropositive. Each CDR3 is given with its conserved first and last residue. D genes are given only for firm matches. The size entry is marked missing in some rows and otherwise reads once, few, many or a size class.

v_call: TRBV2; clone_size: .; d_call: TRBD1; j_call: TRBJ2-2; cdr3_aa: CASSEARWGTGNTGELFF; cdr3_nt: TGTGCCAGCAGTGAAGCGCGGTGGGGGACAGGTAACACCGGGGAGCTGTTTTTT
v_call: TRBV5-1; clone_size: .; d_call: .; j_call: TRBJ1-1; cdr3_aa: CASSLGSRGNTEAFF; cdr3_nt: TGCGCCAGCAGCCTCGGGTCAAGAGGGAACACTGAAGCTTTCTTT
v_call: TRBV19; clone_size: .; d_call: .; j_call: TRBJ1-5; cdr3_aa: CASSTGTSNQPQHF; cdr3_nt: TGTGCCAGTAGCACCGGGACAAGCAATCAGCCCCAGCATTTT
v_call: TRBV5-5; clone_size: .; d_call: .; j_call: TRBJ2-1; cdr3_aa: CASSSFGRRGFHNEQFF; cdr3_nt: TGTGCCAGCAGCTCGTTCGGTCGACGGGGGTTCCACAATGAGCAGTTCTTC
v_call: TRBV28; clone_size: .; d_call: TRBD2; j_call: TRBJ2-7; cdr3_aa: CASSYSGVGPTYEQYF; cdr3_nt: TGTGCCAGCAGTTACAGCGGGGTGGGACCTACCTACGAGCAGTACTTC
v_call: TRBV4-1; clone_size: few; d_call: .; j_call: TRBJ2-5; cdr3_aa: CASSHKAGSETQYF; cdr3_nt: TGCGCCAGCAGCCATAAGGCGGGGTCGGAGACCCAGTACTTC
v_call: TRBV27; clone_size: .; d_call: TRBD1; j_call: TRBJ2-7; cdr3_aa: CASSRDSSYEQYF; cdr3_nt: TGTGCCAGCAGTCGGGACAGTTCCTACGAGCAGTACTTC
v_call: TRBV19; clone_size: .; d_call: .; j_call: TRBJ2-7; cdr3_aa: CASSPTRGGVYEQYF; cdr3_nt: TGTGCCAGTAGTCCCACTAGGGGGGGCGTTTACGAGCAGTACTTC
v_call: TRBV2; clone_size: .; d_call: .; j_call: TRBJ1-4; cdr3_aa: CASSEGEATNEKLFF; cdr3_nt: TGTGCCAGCAGTGAAGGAGAAGCAACTAATGAAAAACTGTTTTTT
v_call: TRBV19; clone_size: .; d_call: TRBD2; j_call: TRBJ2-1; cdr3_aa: CASSHGTSGAYNEQFF; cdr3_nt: TGTGCCAGTAGTCACGGGACTAGCGGAGCCTACAATGAGCAGTTCTTC
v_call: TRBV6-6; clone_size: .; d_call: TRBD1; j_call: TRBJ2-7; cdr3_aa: CASLQGEEQYF; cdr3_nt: TGTGCCAGCCTACAGGGGGAAGAGCAGTACTTC
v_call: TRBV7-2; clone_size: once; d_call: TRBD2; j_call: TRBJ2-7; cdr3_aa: CASSDRTSGRRYEQYF; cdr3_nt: TGTGCCAGCAGCGATAGGACTAGCGGGAGGAGGTACGAGCAGTACTTC
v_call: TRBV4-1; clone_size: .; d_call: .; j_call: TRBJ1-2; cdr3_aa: CASSQEPGFEGYTF; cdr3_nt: TGCGCCAGCAGCCAAGAACCAGGTTTCGAAGGCTACACCTTC
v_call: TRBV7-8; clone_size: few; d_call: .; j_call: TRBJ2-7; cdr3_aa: CASSSGSGRHTYEQYF; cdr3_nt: TGTGCCAGCAGCTCAGGGAGCGGGCGCCATACCTACGAGCAGTACTTC
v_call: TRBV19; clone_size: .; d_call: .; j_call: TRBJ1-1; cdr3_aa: CASSSGWNTEAFF; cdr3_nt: TGTGCCAGTAGTTCAGGGTGGAACACTGAAGCTTTCTTT
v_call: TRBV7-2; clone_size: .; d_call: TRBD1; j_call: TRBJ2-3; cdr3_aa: CASSQPRDRATDTQYF; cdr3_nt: TGTGCCAGCAGCCAGCCCCGGGACAGGGCGACAGATACGCAGTATTTT
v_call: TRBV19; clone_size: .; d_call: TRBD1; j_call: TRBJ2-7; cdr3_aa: CASSTGQGIYEQYF; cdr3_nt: TGTGCCAGTAGTACCGGACAGGGGATCTACGAGCAGTACTTC
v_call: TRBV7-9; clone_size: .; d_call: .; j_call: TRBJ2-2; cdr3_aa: CASRKQGGDTGELFF; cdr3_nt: TGTGCCAGCAGGAAACAGGGAGGGGACACCGGGGAGCTGTTTTTT
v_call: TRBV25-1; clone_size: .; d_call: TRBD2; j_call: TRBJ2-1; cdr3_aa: CASSESAGATYNEQFF; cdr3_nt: TGTGCCAGCAGTGAATCAGCGGGAGCTACCTACAATGAGCAGTTCTTC
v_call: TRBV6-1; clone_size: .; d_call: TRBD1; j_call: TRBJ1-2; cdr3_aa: CASSARPGTGIPGGGYTF; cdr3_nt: TGTGCCAGCAGTGCCCGCCCCGGGACAGGTATCCCCGGCGGTGGCTACACCTTC
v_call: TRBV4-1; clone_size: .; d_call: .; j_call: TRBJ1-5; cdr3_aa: CASSQLINQPQHF; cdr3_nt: TGCGCCAGCAGCCAATTAATCAATCAGCCCCAGCATTTT
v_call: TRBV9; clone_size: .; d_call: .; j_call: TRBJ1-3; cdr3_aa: CASSPRRVNSGDTIYF; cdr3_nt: TGTGCCAGCAGCCCCAGGCGGGTTAACTCCGGGGACACCATATATTTT
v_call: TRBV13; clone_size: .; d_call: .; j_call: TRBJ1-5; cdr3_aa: CASSEGEGAGQPQHF; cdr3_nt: TGTGCCAGCAGCGAAGGTGAGGGAGCAGGACAGCCCCAGCATTTT
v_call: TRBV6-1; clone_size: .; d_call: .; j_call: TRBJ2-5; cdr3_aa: CASSEVTGRPETQYF; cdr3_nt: TGTGCCAGCAGTGAGGTGACAGGCCGTCCAGAGACCCAGTACTTC
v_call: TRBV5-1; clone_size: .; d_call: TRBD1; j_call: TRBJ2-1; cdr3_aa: CASSSQGQGSYNEQFF; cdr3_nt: TGCGCCAGCAGCTCGCAAGGACAGGGCTCCTACAATGAGCAGTTCTTC